Sequencing of this T cell receptor beta chain was carried out in a study of blood T cell repertoires in COVID-19. Enrolment of Seattle patients took place during active infection, and they were followed longitudinally. The CDR3 sequence is 15 residues long. V shed 2 bases, J shed 7 bases, and the junction held 8 bases outside the gene matches. Germline V CDR1 and CDR2: LNHDA, SQIVND (reference sequence). Using immunoSEQ multiplex PCR, the repertoire was profiled, and TCRdb retains in-frame clones only, with some absent. The sample lists roughly 500,000 clones, roughly nine tenths seen once, with around 0.9% in the top ten.

This sequence was found in a man younger than 35 with COVID-19, enrolled during active disease. Material: peripheral blood. The chain carries TRBV19 and TRBJ2-7; the match to TRBD1 covers 10 bases. CDR3: CASSIIGDRGQEQYF. The DNA for the CDR3 is TGTGCCAGTAGTATAATAGGAGACAGGGGGCAGGAGCAGTACTTC. The full variable domain, in which reference TRBV19 and TRBJ2-7 provide the parts outside the CDR3, is DGGITQSPKYLFRKEGQNVTLSCEQNLNHDAMYWYRQDPGQGLRLIYYSQIVNDFQKGDIAEGYSVSREKKESFPLTVTSAQKNPTAFYLCASSIIGDRGQEQYFGPGTRLTVT.